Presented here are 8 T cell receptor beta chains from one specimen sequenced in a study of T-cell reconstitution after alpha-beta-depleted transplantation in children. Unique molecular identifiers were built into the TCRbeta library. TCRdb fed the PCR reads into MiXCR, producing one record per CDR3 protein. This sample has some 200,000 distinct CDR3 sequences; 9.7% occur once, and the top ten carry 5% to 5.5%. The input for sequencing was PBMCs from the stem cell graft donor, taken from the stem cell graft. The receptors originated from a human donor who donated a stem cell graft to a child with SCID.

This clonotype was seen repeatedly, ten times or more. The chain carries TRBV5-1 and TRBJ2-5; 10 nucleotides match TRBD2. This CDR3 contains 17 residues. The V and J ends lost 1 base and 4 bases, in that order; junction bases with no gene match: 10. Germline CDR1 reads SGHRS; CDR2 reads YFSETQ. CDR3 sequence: CASSLRLAGEWGETQYF. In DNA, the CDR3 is TGCGCCAGCAGCTTGCGGCTAGCGGGGGAATGGGGAGAGACCCAGTACTTC.

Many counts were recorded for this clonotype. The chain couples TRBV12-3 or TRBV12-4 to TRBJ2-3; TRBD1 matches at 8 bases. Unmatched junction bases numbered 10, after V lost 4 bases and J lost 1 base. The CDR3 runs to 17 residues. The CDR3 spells CASSSTGQEWGTDTQYF. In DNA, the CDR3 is TGTGCCAGCAGTTCTACGGGACAGGAGTGGGGCACAGATACGCAGTATTTT.

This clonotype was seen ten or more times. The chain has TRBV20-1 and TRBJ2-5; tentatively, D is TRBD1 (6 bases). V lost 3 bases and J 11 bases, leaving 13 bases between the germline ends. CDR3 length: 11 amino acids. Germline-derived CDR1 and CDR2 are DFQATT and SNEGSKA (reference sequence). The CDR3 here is CSASFSGQQYF. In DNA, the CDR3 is TGCAGTGCTAGTTTCTCCGGACAGCAGTACTTC.

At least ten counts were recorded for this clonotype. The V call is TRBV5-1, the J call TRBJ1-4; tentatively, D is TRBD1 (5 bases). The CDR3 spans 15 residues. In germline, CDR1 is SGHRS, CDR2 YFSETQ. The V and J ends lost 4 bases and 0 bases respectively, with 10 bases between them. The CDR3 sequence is CASSVTGATNEKLFF. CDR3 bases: TGCGCCAGCAGCGTAACAGGTGCAACTAATGAAAAACTGTTTTTT.

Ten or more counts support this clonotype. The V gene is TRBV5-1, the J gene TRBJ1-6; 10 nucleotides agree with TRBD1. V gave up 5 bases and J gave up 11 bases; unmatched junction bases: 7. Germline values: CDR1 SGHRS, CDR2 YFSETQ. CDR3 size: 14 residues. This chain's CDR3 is CASSPGTGEAPLHF. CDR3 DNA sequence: TGCGCCAGCAGTCCCGGGACAGGGGAGGCACCCCTCCACTTT.

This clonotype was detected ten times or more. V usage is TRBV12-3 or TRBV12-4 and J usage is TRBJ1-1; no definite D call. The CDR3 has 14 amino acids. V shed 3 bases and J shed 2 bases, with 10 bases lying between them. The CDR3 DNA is TGTGCCAGCAGTTTTCTCTCTCGCAACACTGAAGCTTTCTTT. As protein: CASSFLSRNTEAFF.

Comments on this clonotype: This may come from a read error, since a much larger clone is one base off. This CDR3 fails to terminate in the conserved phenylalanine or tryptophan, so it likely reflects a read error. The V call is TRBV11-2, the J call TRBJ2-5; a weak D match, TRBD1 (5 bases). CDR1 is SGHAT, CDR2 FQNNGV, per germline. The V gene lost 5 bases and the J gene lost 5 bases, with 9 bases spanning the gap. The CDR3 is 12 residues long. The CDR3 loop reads CASSPGIETQYL. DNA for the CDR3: TGTGCCAGCAGCCCAGGGATTGAGACCCAGTACTTG.

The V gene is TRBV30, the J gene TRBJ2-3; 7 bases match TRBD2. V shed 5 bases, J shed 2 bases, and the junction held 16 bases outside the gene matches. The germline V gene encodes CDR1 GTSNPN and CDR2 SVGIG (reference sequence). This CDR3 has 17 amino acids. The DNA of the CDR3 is TGTGCCTGGGTGCCCGAGGGGCTAGCGGTTTCCACAGATACGCAGTATTTT. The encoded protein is CAWVPEGLAVSTDTQYF.